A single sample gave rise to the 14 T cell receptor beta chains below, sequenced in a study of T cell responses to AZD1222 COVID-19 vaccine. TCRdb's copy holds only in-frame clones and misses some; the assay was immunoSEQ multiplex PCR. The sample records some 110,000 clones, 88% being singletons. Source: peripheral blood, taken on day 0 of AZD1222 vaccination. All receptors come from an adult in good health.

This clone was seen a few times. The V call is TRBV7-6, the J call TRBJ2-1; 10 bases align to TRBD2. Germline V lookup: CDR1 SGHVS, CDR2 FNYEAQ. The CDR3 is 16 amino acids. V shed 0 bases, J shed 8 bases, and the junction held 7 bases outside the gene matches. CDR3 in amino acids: CASSLAPAGGQDEQFF. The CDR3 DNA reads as TGTGCCAGCAGCTTAGCCCCAGCGGGGGGGCAAGATGAGCAGTTCTTC.

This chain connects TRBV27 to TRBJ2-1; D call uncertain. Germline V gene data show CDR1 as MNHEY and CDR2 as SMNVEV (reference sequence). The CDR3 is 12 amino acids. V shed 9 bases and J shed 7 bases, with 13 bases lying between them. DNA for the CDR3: TGTGCCAGTGCGGAGCTTTGGAATGAGCAGTTCTTC. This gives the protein CASAELWNEQFF.

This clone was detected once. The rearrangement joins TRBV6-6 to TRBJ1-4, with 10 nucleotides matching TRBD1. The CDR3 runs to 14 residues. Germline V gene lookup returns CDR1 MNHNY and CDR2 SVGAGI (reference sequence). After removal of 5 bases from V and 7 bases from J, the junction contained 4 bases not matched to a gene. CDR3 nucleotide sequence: TGTGCCAGCAGTCCGACAGGGGGCGGTGAAAAACTGTTTTTT. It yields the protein CASSPTGGGEKLFF.

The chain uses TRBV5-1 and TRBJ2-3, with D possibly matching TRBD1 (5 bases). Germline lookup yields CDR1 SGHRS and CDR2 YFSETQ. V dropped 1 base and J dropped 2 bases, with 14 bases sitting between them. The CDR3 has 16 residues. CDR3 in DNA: TGCGCCAGCAGCTTGAAGTTCGACAGCGCCACAGATACGCAGTATTTT. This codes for CASSLKFDSATDTQYF.

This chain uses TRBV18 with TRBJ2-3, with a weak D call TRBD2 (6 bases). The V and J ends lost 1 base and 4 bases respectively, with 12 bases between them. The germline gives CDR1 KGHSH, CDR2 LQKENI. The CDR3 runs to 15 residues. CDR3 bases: TGTGCCAGCTCACCACTGGCTAGCGAGGCAGATACGCAGTATTTT. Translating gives CASSPLASEADTQYF.

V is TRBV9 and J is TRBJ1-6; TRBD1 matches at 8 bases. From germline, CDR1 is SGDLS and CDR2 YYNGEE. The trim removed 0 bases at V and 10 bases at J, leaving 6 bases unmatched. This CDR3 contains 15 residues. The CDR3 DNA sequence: TGTGCCAGCAGCGTAGGGGACAGGAAAGGATCACCCCTCCACTTT. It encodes CASSVGDRKGSPLHF.

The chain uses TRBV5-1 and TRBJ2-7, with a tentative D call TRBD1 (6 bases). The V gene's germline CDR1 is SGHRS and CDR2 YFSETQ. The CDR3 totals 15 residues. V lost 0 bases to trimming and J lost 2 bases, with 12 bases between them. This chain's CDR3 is CASSLDPGHTYEQYF. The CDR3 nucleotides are TGCGCCAGCAGCTTGGATCCGGGACACACCTACGAGCAGTACTTC.

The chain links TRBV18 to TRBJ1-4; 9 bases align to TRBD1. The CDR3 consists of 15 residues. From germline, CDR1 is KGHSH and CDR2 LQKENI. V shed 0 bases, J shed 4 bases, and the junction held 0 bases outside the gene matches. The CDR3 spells CASSPPGQGNEKLFF. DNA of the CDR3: TGTGCCAGCTCACCACCGGGACAGGGTAATGAAAAACTGTTTTTT.

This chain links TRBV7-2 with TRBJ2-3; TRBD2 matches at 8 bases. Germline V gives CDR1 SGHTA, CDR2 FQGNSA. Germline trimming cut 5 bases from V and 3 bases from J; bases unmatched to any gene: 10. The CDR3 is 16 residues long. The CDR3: CASSLGAGGRTDTQYF. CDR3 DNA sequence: TGTGCCAGCAGCCTAGGTGCGGGGGGACGGACAGATACGCAGTATTTT.

The CDR3 is CASSRGLAGGQETQYF. DNA for the CDR3: TGTGCCAGCAGCCGGGGACTAGCGGGGGGGCAAGAGACCCAGTACTTC. The rearrangement uses TRBV7-2 and TRBJ2-5; 16 positions agree with TRBD2. J was trimmed by 2 bases and V by 5 bases; bases with no gene match: 2. The CDR3 is made up of 16 amino acids. Germline loops: CDR1 SGHTA, CDR2 FQGNSA.

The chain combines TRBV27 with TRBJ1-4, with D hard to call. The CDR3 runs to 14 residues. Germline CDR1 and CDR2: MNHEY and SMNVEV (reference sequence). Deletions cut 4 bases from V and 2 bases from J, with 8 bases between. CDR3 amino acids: CASSWGGTNEKLFF. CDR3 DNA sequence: TGTGCCAGCAGTTGGGGAGGGACTAATGAAAAACTGTTTTTT.

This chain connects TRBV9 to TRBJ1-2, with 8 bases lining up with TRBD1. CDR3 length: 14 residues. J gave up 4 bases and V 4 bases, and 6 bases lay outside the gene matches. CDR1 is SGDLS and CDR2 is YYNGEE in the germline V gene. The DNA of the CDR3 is TGTGCCAGCAGCCCGGGACAGGCGACCTATGGCTACACCTTC. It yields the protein CASSPGQATYGYTF.

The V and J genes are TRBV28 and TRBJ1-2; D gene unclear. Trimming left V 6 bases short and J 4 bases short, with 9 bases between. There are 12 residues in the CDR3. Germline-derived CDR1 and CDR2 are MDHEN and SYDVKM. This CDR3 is CASRVTGYGYTF. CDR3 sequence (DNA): TGTGCCAGCAGGGTTACTGGCTATGGCTACACCTTC.

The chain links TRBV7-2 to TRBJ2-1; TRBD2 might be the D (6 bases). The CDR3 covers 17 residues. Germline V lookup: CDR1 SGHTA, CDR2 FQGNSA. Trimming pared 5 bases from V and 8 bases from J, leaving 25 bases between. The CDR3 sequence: CASSPWGREDQGYEQFF. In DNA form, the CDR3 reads TGTGCCAGCAGCCCCTGGGGCAGGGAGGATCAGGGCTATGAGCAGTTCTTC.